The rows below give T cell receptor beta chains drawn from one sample of a study of shared T cell receptors in the human thymus. Generated by immunoSEQ multiplex PCR, the TCRdb table keeps only in-frame clones and is missing some. The repertoire has roughly 68,000 clones, nearly 95% of them found once; the top ten carry about 0.033%. Input material: thymocytes. The receptors originated from a human donor. CDR3s include the opening cysteine and the closing phenylalanine or tryptophan. Each record gives: CDR3 DNA, CDR3 protein, clone size, D gene, J gene, V gene. D genes are given only for firm matches. Only part of the rows carry a size: once, few, many, or a class if the clone is expanded.

TGTGCCTGGAGTGTGGACCCCCCGCCGGGACAGGGTCCTTCACCCCTCCACTTT,CAWSVDPPPGQGPSPLHF,NA,TRBD1,TRBJ1-6,TRBV30
TGCGCCAGCAGCCCATCCGGGACAGGGGTCTATGGCTACACCTTC,CASSPSGTGVYGYTF,once,TRBD1,TRBJ1-2,TRBV4-1
TGTGCCAGCAGCCACGGGGGGGGCACCGGGGAGCTGTTTTTT,CASSHGGGTGELFF,NA,TRBD2,TRBJ2-2,TRBV5-6
TGTGCCAGCATTATAGGGACTAGCGGGGGCTGGGAGACCCAGTACTTC,CASIIGTSGGWETQYF,NA,TRBD2,TRBJ2-5,TRBV2
TGCGCCAGCAGCCACCGAATCAACATGGACACAACCTCAATACACACCATATATTTT,CASSHRINMDTTSIHTIYF,NA,NA,TRBJ1-3,TRBV4-1
TGTGCCAGCAGCTTAGTGGGGGATACCTCTGGAAACACCATATATTTT,CASSLVGDTSGNTIYF,few,NA,TRBJ1-3,TRBV7-9
TGTGCCAGCAGCCCCCTGGGGTACAATGAGCAGTTCTTC,CASSPLGYNEQFF,NA,NA,TRBJ2-1,TRBV2
TGTGCCAGCAGTGTGGGTGAGCGGGGTCCTCCCTACACAGATACGCAGTATTTT,CASSVGERGPPYTDTQYF,NA,TRBD2,TRBJ2-3,TRBV25-1
TGTGCCAGCACCGACAAAACTAGCGGGGGGTACAATGGCGCAGATACGCAGTATTTT,CASTDKTSGGYNGADTQYF,NA,TRBD2,TRBJ2-3,TRBV11-2
TGCAGCGTTCCGGGGAGGGAGACCCAGTACTTC,CSVPGRETQYF,NA,NA,TRBJ2-5,TRBV29-1
TGCAGCGTTTTCCGCGGGTCGTCGGCGTGGCAGGGGGCATCGAACACCGGGGAGCTGTTTTTT,CSVFRGSSAWQGASNTGELFF,NA,TRBD1,TRBJ2-2,TRBV29-1
TGTGCCAGCAGTTATTCGCAGGGACGTATGAACACTGAAGCTTTCTTT,CASSYSQGRMNTEAFF,NA,NA,TRBJ1-1,TRBV27
TGTGCCAGCAGCCCTAGCAGGGGGGGTAGCGAGCAGTACTTC,CASSPSRGGSEQYF,NA,NA,TRBJ2-7,TRBV5-4
TGTGCCAGCGGGTTGGGACACCACAATGAAAAACTGTTTTTT,CASGLGHHNEKLFF,NA,NA,TRBJ1-4,TRBV9
TGTGCCAGCAGACAACCGAGGGGGAATGGTTCACCCCTCCACTTT,CASRQPRGNGSPLHF,once,NA,TRBJ1-6,TRBV6-6
TGCGCCAGCAGCCATCAACCAATGACAACATCCTACAATGAGCAGTTCTTC,CASSHQPMTTSYNEQFF,NA,NA,TRBJ2-1,TRBV4-3
TGCGCCAGCAGCCAAAGAGGACAGCTCCAAGAGACCCAGTACTTC,CASSQRGQLQETQYF,NA,NA,TRBJ2-5,TRBV4-3
TGTGCCAGCAGTGACCACCGTGAGGGAAACACCATATATTTT,CASSDHREGNTIYF,NA,NA,TRBJ1-3,TRBV25-1
TGTGCCAGCAGCCCGGACAGATTTAGCAATCAGCCCCAGCATTTT,CASSPDRFSNQPQHF,NA,NA,TRBJ1-5,TRBV28
TGTGCCAGCAGCGTATTCGGACTAGCGGGGGCCCCCTTGCAAGAGACCCAGTACTTC,CASSVFGLAGAPLQETQYF,NA,TRBD2,TRBJ2-5,TRBV9
TGTGCCAGCAGCAAGGGACTAGCGGGGGAATACTACGAGCAGTACTTC,CASSKGLAGEYYEQYF,NA,TRBD2,TRBJ2-7,TRBV9
TGTGCCAGCTCACCGGGCGGGGGGCCGACTGGAAACACCATATATTTT,CASSPGGGPTGNTIYF,NA,NA,TRBJ1-3,TRBV18
TGTGCCAGCAGCCAAACTAGCGGGGGGACTAGCACAGATACGCAGTATTTT,CASSQTSGGTSTDTQYF,NA,TRBD2,TRBJ2-3,TRBV5-4
TGTGCCATCAGTGAGTCCTGCAGGGGTTCAAATCAGCCCCAGCATTTT,CAISESCRGSNQPQHF,NA,NA,TRBJ1-5,TRBV10-3
TGTGCTAGTACTAGTACGGGGGAGGACCAGCCCCAGCATTTT,CASTSTGEDQPQHF,once,NA,TRBJ1-5,TRBV12-5
TGTGCCAGCAGCTCGCGGGCTAGGAACACCGGGGAGCTGTTTTTT,CASSSRARNTGELFF,NA,NA,TRBJ2-2,TRBV7-9
TGCGCCAGCAGCCAAGTAGCAACAGGGGGGGAGCAGTACTTC,CASSQVATGGEQYF,NA,TRBD1,TRBJ2-7,TRBV4-3
TGTGCCAGTAGTATAGAGGGGGCCACCTACGAGCAGTACTTC,CASSIEGATYEQYF,NA,NA,TRBJ2-7,TRBV19